This entry lists 6 T cell receptor beta chains sequenced from one sample in a study of OX40 agonist ivuxolimab in advanced cancers. Using immunoSEQ multiplex PCR, the repertoire was profiled, and TCRdb retains in-frame clones only, with some absent. The sample shows 9,000 to 15,000 clones, 65% to 80% of them seen only once. Sequences were derived from CD4+ or CD8+ T cells sorted from blood, sampled in a trial of the OX40 agonist ivuxolimab. These TCRs come from an adult with an advanced solid tumor such as melanoma, head and neck, liver or kidney cancer.

As DNA, the CDR3 is TGTGCCAGCAGTTCCGGACAGCGGGGATACGAGCAGTACGTC. Translation gives CASSSGQRGYEQYV. The rearrangement joins TRBV6-9 to TRBJ2-7; the D gene is possibly TRBD2 (7 bases). Trimming cost V 4 bases and J 4 bases, with 14 bases left between them. Germline loops: CDR1 MNHGY, CDR2 SVAAGI. The CDR3 is 14 residues long.

CDR3 loop: CASSPGRGYPLNTEAFF. The CDR3 nucleotides are TGTGCCAGCAGCCCAGGGAGGGGGTATCCACTGAACACTGAAGCTTTCTTT. The rearrangement uses TRBV7-9 and TRBJ1-1; maybe TRBD1 (6 bases). Trimming pared 5 bases from V and 0 bases from J, leaving 19 bases between. The CDR3 covers 17 residues. Germline V gene lookup returns CDR1 SEHNR and CDR2 FQNEAQ (reference sequence).

This clone was counted a few times. The J gene is TRBJ1-4, the V gene TRBV18; D is unclear. CDR3 length equals 11 residues. The V and J ends lost 5 bases and 4 bases respectively, with 2 bases between them. The germline gives CDR1 KGHSH, CDR2 LQKENI. CDR3 nucleotide sequence: TGTGCCAGCTCAGTTAATGAAAAACTGTTTTTT. Translation gives CASSVNEKLFF.

This chain joins TRBV27 and TRBJ1-6; 8 bases line up with TRBD1. After removal of 2 bases from V and 5 bases from J, the junction contained 8 bases not matched to a gene. The germline V gene encodes CDR1 MNHEY and CDR2 SMNVEV (reference sequence). This CDR3 is built from 17 residues. The CDR3 DNA is TGTGCCAGCAGTTTAATAAGTACAGGGGGAGATAATTCACCCCTCCACTTT. It specifies CASSLISTGGDNSPLHF.

By proportion, this clone is medium-sized. V gene TRBV6-1 combines with J gene TRBJ2-3; tentatively, D is TRBD2 (6 bases). V lost 3 bases and J 0 bases, leaving 13 bases between the germline ends. Germline values: CDR1 MNHNS, CDR2 SASEGT. The CDR3 totals 16 residues. The CDR3 protein is CASSDPTGESTDTQYF. CDR3 DNA: TGTGCCAGCAGTGACCCCACGGGGGAGAGCACAGATACGCAGTATTTT.

As to this clone: This may arise from a read error, as a much more abundant clone is one base away. The V gene is TRBV13, the J gene TRBJ1-1; 8 bases line up with TRBD1. The CDR3 loop spans 14 amino acids. CDR1 is PRHDT, CDR2 FYEKMQ, per germline (reference sequence). CDR3 in DNA: TGTGCCAGCAGCACTCTGACAGGGGACACTGAAGTTTTCTTT. Its translation is CASSTLTGDTEVFF.